The entry below gives a single T cell receptor (beta chain) sequence along with its context. This sample was taken from a study of shared clonotypes between healthy human individuals. Sequencing used immunoSEQ multiplex PCR; TCRdb keeps in-frame clones, though not all of them. This sample carries a few million clones, just over 90% of them seen once, and the ten largest clones take 0.39%. Memory CD4+ cells were the fraction left after CD45RA+ naive selection. Trimming left V 2 bases short and J 6 bases short, with 10 bases between. The germline V gene encodes CDR1 MNHEY and CDR2 SVGAGI. CDR3 length: 13 residues.

Sequencing was carried out using naive CD4+ T cells from PBMCs. Indicated subset: CD45RA+ positively selected. This sequence was found in a young man in good health. Some clones in this sample may be carry-over from other donors' samples. The rearrangement joins TRBV6-5 to TRBJ2-5; D might be TRBD2 (6 bases). CDR3: CASSYDGGKTQYF. The CDR3 region has the DNA TGTGCCAGCAGTTACGACGGAGGGAAGACCCAGTACTTC.